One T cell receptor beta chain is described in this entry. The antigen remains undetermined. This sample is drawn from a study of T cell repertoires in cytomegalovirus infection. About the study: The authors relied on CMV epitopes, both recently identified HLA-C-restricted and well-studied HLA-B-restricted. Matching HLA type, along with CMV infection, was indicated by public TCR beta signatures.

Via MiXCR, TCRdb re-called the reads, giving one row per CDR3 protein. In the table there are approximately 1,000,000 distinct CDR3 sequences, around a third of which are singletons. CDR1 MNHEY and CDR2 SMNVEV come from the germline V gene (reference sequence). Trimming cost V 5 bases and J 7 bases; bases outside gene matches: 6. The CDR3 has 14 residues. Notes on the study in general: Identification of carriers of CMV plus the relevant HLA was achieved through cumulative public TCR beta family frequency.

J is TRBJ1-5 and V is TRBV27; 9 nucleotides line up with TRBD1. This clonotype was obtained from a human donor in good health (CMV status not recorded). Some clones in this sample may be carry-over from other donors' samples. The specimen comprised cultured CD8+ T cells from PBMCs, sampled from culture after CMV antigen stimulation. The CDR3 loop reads CASSTDRGRQPQHF. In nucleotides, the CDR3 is TGTGCCAGCAGTACGGACAGGGGCCGACAGCCCCAGCATTTT.